Listed below are T cell receptor beta chains from one sample, sequenced in a study of cytomegalovirus exposure and HLA in healthy donors. Only in-frame clones appear in the TCRdb table, and some are missing; sequencing was by immunoSEQ multiplex PCR. The profile shows around 150,000 clones, 75% of them singletons. Sequencing input: PBMCs. All receptors derive from a woman in her fifties or sixties in good health and CMV-seropositive. CDR3s include the opening cysteine and the closing phenylalanine or tryptophan. The D gene is left open where the match is weak. Clone size is not always given. Where it is, it says once, few, many or a class for expanded clones.

D gene	clone size	V gene	J gene	CDR3 DNA	CDR3 protein
-	-	TRBV30	TRBJ1-6	TGTGCCTGGAGCCCTGCGGGGGACGTCACTTCACCCCTCCACTTT	CAWSPAGDVTSPLHF
-	-	TRBV19	TRBJ1-1	TGTGCCAGTAAACCCAGACAGGTGAACACTGAAGCTTTCTTT	CASKPRQVNTEAFF
-	few	TRBV5-5	TRBJ1-2	TGTGCCAGCAGCTTGGTTTTCCAGTCTAACTATGGCTACACCTTC	CASSLVFQSNYGYTF
TRBD2	-	TRBV11-2	TRBJ2-1	TGTGCCAGCAGCTCCCCGCGGGGGATCGGAAATGAGCAGTTCTTC	CASSSPRGIGNEQFF
TRBD1	-	TRBV7-9	TRBJ1-3	TGTGCCAGCAGCTTAGCGCGGACAGGGCAAGGAAACACCATATATTTT	CASSLARTGQGNTIYF
-	-	TRBV5-1	TRBJ1-1	TGCGCCAGCAGCTTGAGCATGAACACTGAAGCTTTCTTT	CASSLSMNTEAFF
TRBD1	-	TRBV2	TRBJ1-2	TGTGCCAGCAGTGAACAGGGGGCTAGCTATGGCTACACCTTC	CASSEQGASYGYTF
-	-	TRBV5-6	TRBJ1-2	TGTGCCAGCAGCTTAATAGGGGGGGAAAGCTATGGCTACACCTTC	CASSLIGGESYGYTF
TRBD2	few	TRBV11-1	TRBJ2-5	TGTGCCAGCAGCTTTACCGGGACTAGCGGGGCCCAGTACTTC	CASSFTGTSGAQYF
-	-	TRBV12-5	TRBJ1-2	TGTGCTAGTGGTTTGGTAAACGGTCGCTACACCTTC	CASGLVNGRYTF
TRBD1	-	TRBV4-1	TRBJ2-5	TGCGCCAGCAGCCATGTGGGACAGGGAGAGACCCAGTACTTC	CASSHVGQGETQYF
TRBD1	-	TRBV30	TRBJ2-1	TGTGCCTGGAGTGTAGGGACAGGGGTCGTCGATGAGCAGTTCTTC	CAWSVGTGVVDEQFF
-	-	TRBV15	TRBJ2-2	TGTGCCACCAGCAGAAAGGGGTACACCGGGGAGCTGTTTTTT	CATSRKGYTGELFF
-	-	TRBV11-2	TRBJ2-3	TGTGCCAGCAGCCCCGAGGTGAGCACAGATACGCAGTATTTT	CASSPEVSTDTQYF
-	-	TRBV9	TRBJ1-2	TGTGCCAGCTTTTCGGGGGTAAGCGGCTATGGCTACACCTTC	CASFSGVSGYGYTF
-	-	TRBV7-9	TRBJ2-1	TGTGCCAGCAGCTGGGCGCCCTCAGGGTATGAGCAGTTCTTC	CASSWAPSGYEQFF
-	-	TRBV20-1	TRBJ2-3	TGCAGTGCCGAGGATCATAAAGGGCAGTATTTT	CSAEDHKGQYF
TRBD1	once	TRBV5-1	TRBJ1-1	TGCGCCAGCAGCTTGCTGGTCGCGGCAGGGGGAACTGAAGCTTTCTTT	CASSLLVAAGGTEAFF
-	-	TRBV19	TRBJ1-1	TGTGCCAGTAGTTCGCGGGAACCGAACACTGAAGCTTTCTTT	CASSSREPNTEAFF
-	-	TRBV30	TRBJ1-4	TGTGCCTGGAGCGAGGAATTTGACGAAAAACTGTTTTTT	CAWSEEFDEKLFF
TRBD1	-	TRBV4-1	TRBJ1-2	TGCGCCAGCAGCCAAGAAAGCACAGGGGTCTATGGCTACACCTTC	CASSQESTGVYGYTF
-	-	TRBV25-1	TRBJ2-5	TGTGCCAGCAGTCCGCAGGAGGGGTACCAAGAGGCCCAGTACTTC	CASSPQEGYQEAQYF
-	-	TRBV5-1	TRBJ2-7	TGCGCCAGCAGCCAACCTTTGAGGGGGGGCGAGCAGTACTTC	CASSQPLRGGEQYF
-	-	TRBV30	TRBJ1-1	TGTGCCTGGAACCTAGGACACAATGAAGCTTTCTTT	CAWNLGHNEAFF
-	few	TRBV30	TRBJ2-7	TGTGCCTGGACCCTAACAGGGTTTAGTAACGAGCAGTACTTC	CAWTLTGFSNEQYF
TRBD1	-	TRBV30	TRBJ1-5	TGTGCCTGGAGTGTCGGGGACAGTTATCAGCCCCAGCATTTT	CAWSVGDSYQPQHF
TRBD1	-	TRBV14	TRBJ1-2	TGTGCCAGCAGCCCGATATCGGACAGGGGAGGTGGCTACACCTTC	CASSPISDRGGGYTF
-	-	TRBV5-1	TRBJ2-5	TGCGCCAGCAGCTTGGCCGGGACACACCAAGAGACCCAGTACTTC	CASSLAGTHQETQYF
TRBD2	-	TRBV4-1	TRBJ2-7	TGCGCCAGCAGACAGGGACTAGCCACAAACTACGAGCAGTACTTC	CASRQGLATNYEQYF
TRBD2	-	TRBV13	TRBJ2-2	TGTGCCAGCAGCCTCCAGCGGGGGGGCTCCGGGGAGCTGTTTTTT	CASSLQRGGSGELFF
TRBD1	once	TRBV7-8	TRBJ2-1	TGTGCCAGCAGTCAAAGGACAGGGACAAACAATGAGCAGTTCTTC	CASSQRTGTNNEQFF
-	-	TRBV28	TRBJ1-5	TGTGCCACCCTCTCCCCGGGGAACTATCAGCCCCAGCATTTT	CATLSPGNYQPQHF
-	many	TRBV6-4	TRBJ2-6	TGTGCCAGCAGTGAACAGAGCTCTGGGGCCAACGTCCTGACTTTC	CASSEQSSGANVLTF
-	-	TRBV12-5	TRBJ1-2	TGTGCTAGTGGTTTGGTAACCGGATCGGGATGGCATGGCTACACCTTC	CASGLVTGSGWHGYTF
-	-	TRBV18	TRBJ2-3	TGTGCCAGCTCACCCCTGACTGGCGGAAGCACAGATACGCAGTATTTT	CASSPLTGGSTDTQYF
TRBD1	once	TRBV5-1	TRBJ2-7	TGCGCCAGCAATGAAAGACAGGGTCTCGTCGAGCAGTACTTC	CASNERQGLVEQYF
TRBD1	-	TRBV5-1	TRBJ1-1	TGCGCCAGCAGCATCTCCGGACAGGGGTGGTTGAGCACTGAAGCTTTCTTT	CASSISGQGWLSTEAFF
TRBD1	once	TRBV2	TRBJ2-7	TGTGCCAGCAGGCCGGGACAGGGATCTCGCGAGCAGTACTTC	CASRPGQGSREQYF
-	-	TRBV9	TRBJ1-6	TGTGCCAGCAGCGTAGATGACAGTAATTCACCCCTCCACTTT	CASSVDDSNSPLHF
-	-	TRBV27	TRBJ2-1	TGTGCCAGCAGTTTCAGCGGAAATGAGCAGTTCTTC	CASSFSGNEQFF
TRBD1	-	TRBV5-1	TRBJ2-3	TGCGCCAGCAGCTTATGGACAGGGCCAGATACGCAGTATTTT	CASSLWTGPDTQYF
-	-	TRBV12-5	TRBJ2-7	TGTGCTAGTGGTTTGGTATCCAGGGAAGAAGCCTACGAGCAGTACTTC	CASGLVSREEAYEQYF
-	-	TRBV5-6	TRBJ1-2	TGTGCCAGCAGCTTTAGGACGGGAGGAGGTGGCTACACCTTC	CASSFRTGGGGYTF
TRBD1	few	TRBV9	TRBJ2-2	TGTGCCAGCAGCCCCCAGGGGGTACGGACCGGGGAGCTGTTTTTT	CASSPQGVRTGELFF
TRBD2	-	TRBV6-5	TRBJ2-7	TGTGCCAGCAGTTACTCGCTAGCGGATACCTACGAGCAGTACTTC	CASSYSLADTYEQYF
-	few	TRBV2	TRBJ1-1	TGTGCCAGCAGTTTCCGAGGCACTGAAGCTTTCTTT	CASSFRGTEAFF
-	-	TRBV21-1	TRBJ1-6	TGTGCCAACATTCAGGACAGGGGCCCGGCCCCCCCCCTCCACTTT	CANIQDRGPAPPLHF
TRBD1	few	TRBV6-1	TRBJ2-1	TGTGCCAGCAGTGGGCCAGGGGGAGCCTCCTACAATGAGCAGTTCTTC	CASSGPGGASYNEQFF
TRBD1	-	TRBV6-1	TRBJ1-4	TGTGCCAGCAGGGACAGGGGGTGGGGTAATGAAAAACTGTTTTTT	CASRDRGWGNEKLFF
TRBD1	few	TRBV2	TRBJ1-2	TGTGCCAGCAGTGAACGGGACAGAAACTATGGCTACACCTTC	CASSERDRNYGYTF
TRBD1	once	TRBV30	TRBJ1-1	TGTGCCTGGATTCAGGGGGCGGGTTTTGAAGCTTTCTTT	CAWIQGAGFEAFF
TRBD2	few	TRBV6-5	TRBJ2-7	TGTGCCAGCAGGGATAGCGGGGGGGCCTACGAGCAGTACTTC	CASRDSGGAYEQYF
-	-	TRBV4-1	TRBJ2-1	TGCGCCAGCAGCCAAGATCCAACATACAATGAGCAGTTCTTC	CASSQDPTYNEQFF
-	-	TRBV19	TRBJ1-5	TGTGCCAGTATCGGCAGGTATAGCAATCAGCCCCAGCATTTT	CASIGRYSNQPQHF
-	few	TRBV11-2	TRBJ1-1	TGTGCCAGCAGCTTAGATTCGTTGGCTAGCAACACTGAAGCTTTCTTT	CASSLDSLASNTEAFF
TRBD2	-	TRBV7-6	TRBJ2-5	TGTGCCAGCAGCTTTAGCGGGGGGCGAGAAGAGACCCAGTACTTC	CASSFSGGREETQYF
TRBD2	-	TRBV4-2	TRBJ2-5	TGTGCCAGCAGCCAAGATGGAAGACGGGAGCGGGGGGTCTTGGAGACCCAGTACTTC	CASSQDGRRERGVLETQYF
-	-	TRBV6-6	TRBJ2-1	TGTGCCAGCAGTTTCCGGGACGGAGGGTACAATGAGCAGTTCTTC	CASSFRDGGYNEQFF
-	-	TRBV5-1	TRBJ1-1	TGCGCCAGCAGCCCGTCGGGGGGGATGAACACTGAAGCTTTCTTT	CASSPSGGMNTEAFF
-	once	TRBV5-1	TRBJ2-6	TGCGCCAGCAGCCTTGCCGGGATAGTATCTGGGGCCAACGTCCTGACTTTC	CASSLAGIVSGANVLTF